This T cell receptor beta chain is drawn from a study of T cell repertoires in aging, cancer and after chemotherapy. Study-level background: Donor ages fell into six groups from 30 or younger up to 70 or older. Over several months to years, re-sampled healthy donor repertoires clearly shared clones.

TRB rearrangements spanning V, D and J were amplified using mixed TRB-A/B primers. TCRdb ran MiXCR on the multiplex PCR reads and lists one entry per CDR3 protein. The table lists about 11,000 distinct CDR3 sequences, roughly 40% of them singletons, with about 6.9% in the top ten. This clonotype was detected only a few times. Its antigen is currently unknown. Study conclusions and caveats: Rebound thymic output was suggested by rising median generation probability during chemotherapy in each cancer cohort. These repertoire data do not allow conclusions about immunological memory after chemotherapy.

The germline V and J ends were trimmed by 5 bases and 8 bases, with 15 bases remaining between them. The length of the CDR3 is 13 residues. The template was genomic DNA from peripheral blood, not RNA. The chain employs TRBV12-3 or TRBV12-4 and TRBJ1-2, with a tentative D call TRBD1 (6 bases). The clonotype was recovered from a human donor in good health. The sample taken for sequencing was blood. CDR3 bases: TGTGCCAGCAGTGCTGGGGGGGCGCAGGGCTACACCTTC. Translating gives CASSAGGAQGYTF.